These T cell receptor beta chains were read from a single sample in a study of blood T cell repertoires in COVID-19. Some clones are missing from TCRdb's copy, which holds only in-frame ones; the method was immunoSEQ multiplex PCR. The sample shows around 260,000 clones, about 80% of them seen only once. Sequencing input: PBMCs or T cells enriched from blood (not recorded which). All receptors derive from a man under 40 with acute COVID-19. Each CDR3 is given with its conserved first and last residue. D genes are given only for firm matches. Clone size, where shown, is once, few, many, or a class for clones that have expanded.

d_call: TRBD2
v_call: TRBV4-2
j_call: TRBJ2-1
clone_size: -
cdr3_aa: CASSHLSGSESYNEQFF
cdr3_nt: TGTGCCAGCAGCCACCTCAGCGGGAGCGAGTCCTACAATGAGCAGTTCTTC

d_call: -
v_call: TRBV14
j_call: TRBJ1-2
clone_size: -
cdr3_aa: CASSQDFTGNGYTF
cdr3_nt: TGTGCCAGCAGCCAAGATTTCACAGGGAATGGCTACACCTTC

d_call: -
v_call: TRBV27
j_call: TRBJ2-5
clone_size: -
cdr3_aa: CASSFVQSGETQYF
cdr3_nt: TGTGCCAGCAGTTTCGTACAGTCGGGGGAGACCCAGTACTTC

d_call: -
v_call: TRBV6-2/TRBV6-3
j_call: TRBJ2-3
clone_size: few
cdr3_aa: CASSPDSVMIYF
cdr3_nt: TGTGCCAGCAGCCCCGATAGCGTCATGATCTATTTT

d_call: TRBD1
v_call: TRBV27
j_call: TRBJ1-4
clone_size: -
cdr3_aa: CASSFDRAGEKLFF
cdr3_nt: TGTGCCAGCAGTTTCGACAGGGCGGGTGAAAAACTGTTTTTT

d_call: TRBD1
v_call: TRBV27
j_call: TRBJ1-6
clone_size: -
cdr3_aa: CASRTDGQGYNSPLHF
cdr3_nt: TGTGCCAGCAGAACCGACGGACAGGGTTACAATTCACCCCTCCACTTT

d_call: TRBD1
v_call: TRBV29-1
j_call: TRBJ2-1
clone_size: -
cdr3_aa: CSVQGWDRGSYNEQFF
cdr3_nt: TGCAGCGTTCAAGGTTGGGACAGGGGATCCTACAATGAGCAGTTCTTC

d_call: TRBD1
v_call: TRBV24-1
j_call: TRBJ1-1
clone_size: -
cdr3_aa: CATSESDRDTEAFF
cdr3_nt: TGTGCCACCAGTGAATCGGACAGGGACACTGAAGCTTTCTTT

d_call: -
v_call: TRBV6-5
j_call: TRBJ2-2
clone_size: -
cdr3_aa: CASRTVGELFF
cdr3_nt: TGTGCCAGCAGGACAGTCGGGGAGCTGTTTTTT

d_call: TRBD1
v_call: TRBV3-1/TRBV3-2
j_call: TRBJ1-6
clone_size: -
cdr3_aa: CASSQDGQVTAPLHF
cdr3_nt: TGTGCCAGCAGCCAAGATGGACAGGTAACGGCACCCCTCCACTTT

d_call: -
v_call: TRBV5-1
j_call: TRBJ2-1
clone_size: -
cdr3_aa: CASSLAAGASPNEQFF
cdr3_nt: TGCGCCAGCAGCTTGGCCGCGGGGGCCTCGCCTAATGAGCAGTTCTTC

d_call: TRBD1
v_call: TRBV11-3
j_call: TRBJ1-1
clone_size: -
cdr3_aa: CASSARQGALGAEAFF
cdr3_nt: TGTGCCAGCAGTGCTCGACAGGGGGCCTTGGGCGCTGAAGCTTTCTTT

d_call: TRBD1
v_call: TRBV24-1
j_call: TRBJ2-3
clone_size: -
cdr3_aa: CATSEGQLTDTQYF
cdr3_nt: TGTGCCACCAGTGAGGGACAGCTCACAGATACGCAGTATTTT

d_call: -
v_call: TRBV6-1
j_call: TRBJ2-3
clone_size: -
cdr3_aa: CASSEPSDTQYF
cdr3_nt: TGTGCCAGCAGTGAACCTTCAGATACGCAGTATTTT

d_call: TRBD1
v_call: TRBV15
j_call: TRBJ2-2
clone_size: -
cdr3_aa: CATSRQGDATGELFF
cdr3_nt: TGTGCCACCAGCAGACAGGGGGACGCGACCGGGGAGCTGTTTTTT

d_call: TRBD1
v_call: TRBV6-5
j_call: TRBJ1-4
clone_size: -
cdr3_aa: CASSYLDRVKLFF
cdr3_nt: TGTGCCAGCAGTTACTTGGACAGGGTTAAACTGTTTTTT

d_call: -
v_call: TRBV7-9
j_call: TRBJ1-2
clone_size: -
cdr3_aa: CASSPEGGAFSYTF
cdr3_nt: TGTGCCAGCAGCCCCGAGGGAGGGGCCTTTTCTTACACCTTC

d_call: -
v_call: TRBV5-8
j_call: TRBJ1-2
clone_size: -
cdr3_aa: CASSNRSNYGYTF
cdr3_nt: TGTGCCAGCAGCAACAGGTCCAACTATGGCTACACCTTC

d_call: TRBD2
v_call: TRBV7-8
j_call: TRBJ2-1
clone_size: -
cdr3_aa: CASSIQAGGKLNEQFF
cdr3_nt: TGTGCCAGCAGCATCCAAGCGGGAGGAAAACTCAATGAGCAGTTCTTC

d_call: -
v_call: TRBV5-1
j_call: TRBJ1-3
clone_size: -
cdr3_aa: CASSPIAGSGNTIYF
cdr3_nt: TGCGCCAGCAGCCCGATTGCAGGGTCTGGAAACACCATATATTTT

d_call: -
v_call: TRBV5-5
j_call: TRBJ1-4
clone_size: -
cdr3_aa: CASSLIGGAEKLFF
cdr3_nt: TGTGCCAGCAGCTTAATCGGGGGGGCTGAAAAACTGTTTTTT

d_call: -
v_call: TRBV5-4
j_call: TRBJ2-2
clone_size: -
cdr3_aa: CASSSRGYTGELFF
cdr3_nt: TGTGCCAGCAGCTCTAGGGGTTACACCGGGGAGCTGTTTTTT

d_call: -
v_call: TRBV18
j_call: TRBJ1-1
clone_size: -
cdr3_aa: CASSPPTRVRGRTEAFF
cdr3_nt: TGTGCCAGCTCACCACCAACGCGGGTTAGAGGTAGGACTGAAGCTTTCTTT

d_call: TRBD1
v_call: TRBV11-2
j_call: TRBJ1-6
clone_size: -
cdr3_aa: CASSLGQGTDSPLHF
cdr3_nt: TGTGCCAGCAGCTTAGGACAGGGAACAGATTCACCCCTCCACTTT

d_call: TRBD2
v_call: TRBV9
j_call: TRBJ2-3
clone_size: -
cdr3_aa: CASSVLAGDTDTQYF
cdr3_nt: TGTGCCAGCAGCGTACTAGCGGGGGACACAGATACGCAGTATTTT

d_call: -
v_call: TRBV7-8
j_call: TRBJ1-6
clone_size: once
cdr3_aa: CASSPRRDSYNSPLHF
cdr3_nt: TGTGCCAGCAGTCCCAGACGTGACTCGTATAATTCACCCCTCCACTTT

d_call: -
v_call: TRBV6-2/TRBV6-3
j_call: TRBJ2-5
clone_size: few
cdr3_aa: CASSGYDQGVPETQYF
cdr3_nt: TGTGCCAGCAGTGGATATGATCAAGGGGTTCCAGAGACCCAGTACTTC

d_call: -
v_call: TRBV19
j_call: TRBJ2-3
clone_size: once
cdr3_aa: CATSERFSTDTQYF
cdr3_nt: TGTGCCACCAGCGAACGGTTTAGCACAGATACGCAGTATTTT

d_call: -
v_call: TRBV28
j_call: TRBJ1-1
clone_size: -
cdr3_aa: CASMNRQFEAFF
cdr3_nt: TGTGCCAGCATGAACCGACAGTTTGAAGCTTTCTTT

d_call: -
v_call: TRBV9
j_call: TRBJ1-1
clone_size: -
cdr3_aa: CASSVAGITEAFF
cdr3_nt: TGTGCCAGCAGCGTAGCCGGGATCACTGAAGCTTTCTTT

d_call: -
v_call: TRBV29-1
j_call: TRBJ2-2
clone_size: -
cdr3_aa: CSVHGLGNTGELFF
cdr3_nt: TGCAGCGTTCACGGACTGGGGAACACCGGGGAGCTGTTTTTT

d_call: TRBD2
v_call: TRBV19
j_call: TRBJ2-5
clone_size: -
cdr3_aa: CASSPASGYQETQYF
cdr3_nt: TGTGCCAGTAGTCCGGCTAGCGGTTACCAAGAGACCCAGTACTTC

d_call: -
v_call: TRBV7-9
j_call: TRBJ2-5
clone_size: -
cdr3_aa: CASNRLGGMDQYF
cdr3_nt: TGTGCCAGCAACCGTCTTGGGGGGATGGACCAGTACTTC

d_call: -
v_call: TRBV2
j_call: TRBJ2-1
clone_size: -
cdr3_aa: CASSAKRNEQFF
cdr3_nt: TGTGCCAGCAGTGCCAAGCGCAATGAGCAGTTCTTC

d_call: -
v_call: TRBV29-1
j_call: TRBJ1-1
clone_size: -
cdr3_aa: CSARGYTEAFF
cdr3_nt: TGCAGCGCAAGGGGGTACACTGAAGCTTTCTTT

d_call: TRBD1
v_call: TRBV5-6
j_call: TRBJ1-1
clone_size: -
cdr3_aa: CASSFLRDRGGLAAFF
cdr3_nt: TGTGCCAGCAGCTTCCTAAGGGACAGGGGAGGTTTGGCAGCTTTCTTT

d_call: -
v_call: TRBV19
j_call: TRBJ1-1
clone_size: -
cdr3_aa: CASSPRGVTEAFF
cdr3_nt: TGTGCCAGTAGCCCGCGGGGGGTTACTGAAGCTTTCTTT

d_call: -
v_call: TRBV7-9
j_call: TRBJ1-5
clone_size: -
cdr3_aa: CASSLQGAGRTQPQHF
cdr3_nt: TGTGCCAGCAGCCTACAAGGGGCAGGGCGTACCCAGCCCCAGCATTTT

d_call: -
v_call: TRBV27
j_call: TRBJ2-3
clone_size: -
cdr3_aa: CASSLRGISTDTQYF
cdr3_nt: TGTGCCAGCAGTTTAAGGGGGATTAGCACAGATACGCAGTATTTT

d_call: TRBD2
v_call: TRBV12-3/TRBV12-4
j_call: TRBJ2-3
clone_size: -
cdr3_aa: CASSSGRNTQYF
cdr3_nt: TGTGCCAGCAGTTCCGGGAGGAATACGCAGTATTTT

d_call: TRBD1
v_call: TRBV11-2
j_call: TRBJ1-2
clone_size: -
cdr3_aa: CASSRGRDRVYGYTF
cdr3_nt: TGTGCCAGCAGCCGAGGAAGGGACAGGGTCTATGGCTACACCTTC

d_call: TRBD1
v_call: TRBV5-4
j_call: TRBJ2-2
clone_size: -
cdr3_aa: CASSTDVTGGRGELFF
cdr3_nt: TGTGCCAGCAGCACGGACGTGACAGGGGGTAGGGGGGAGCTGTTTTTT

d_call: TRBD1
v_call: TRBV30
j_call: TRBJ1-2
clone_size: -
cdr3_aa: CAWSVLFGTANLNYGYTF
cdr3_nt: TGTGCCTGGAGTGTACTTTTCGGGACAGCGAACCTCAACTATGGCTACACCTTC

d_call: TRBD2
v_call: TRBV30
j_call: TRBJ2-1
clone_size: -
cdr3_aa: CAWTSGGDKQFF
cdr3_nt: TGTGCCTGGACTAGCGGGGGGGATAAGCAGTTCTTC

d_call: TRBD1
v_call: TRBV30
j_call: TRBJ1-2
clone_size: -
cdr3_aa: CAWSVFSRAGGFSNYGYTF
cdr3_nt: TGTGCCTGGAGTGTATTTTCTAGGGCAGGGGGCTTCAGCAACTATGGCTACACCTTC

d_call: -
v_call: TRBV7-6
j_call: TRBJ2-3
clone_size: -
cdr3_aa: CASSRTGGRTDTQYF
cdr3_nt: TGTGCCAGCAGCAGAACGGGGGGCCGCACAGATACGCAGTATTTT

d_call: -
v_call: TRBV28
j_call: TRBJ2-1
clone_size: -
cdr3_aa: CASSLDTYNEQFF
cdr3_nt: TGTGCCAGCAGTTTAGACACCTACAATGAGCAGTTCTTC

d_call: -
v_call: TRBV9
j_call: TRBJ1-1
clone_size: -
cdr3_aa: CASSVGNAGLVNTEAFF
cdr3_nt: TGTGCCAGCAGCGTAGGTAATGCGGGGCTGGTGAACACTGAAGCTTTCTTT

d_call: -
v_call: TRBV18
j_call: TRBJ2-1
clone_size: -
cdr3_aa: CASSPEQGFEQFF
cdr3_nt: TGTGCCAGCTCACCCGAGCAGGGTTTCGAGCAGTTCTTC

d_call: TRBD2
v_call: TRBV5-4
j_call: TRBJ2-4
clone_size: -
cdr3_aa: CASSFGGAAKNIQYF
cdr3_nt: TGTGCCAGCAGCTTCGGGGGGGCAGCCAAAAACATTCAGTACTTC

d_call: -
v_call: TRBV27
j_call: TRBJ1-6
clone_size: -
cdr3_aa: CASSFQGHNSPLHF
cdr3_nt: TGTGCCAGCAGTTTCCAGGGTCATAATTCACCCCTCCACTTT

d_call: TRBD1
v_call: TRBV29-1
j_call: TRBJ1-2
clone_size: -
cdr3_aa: CSVDRTGYGYTF
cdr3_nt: TGCAGCGTGGATCGGACAGGCTATGGCTACACCTTC

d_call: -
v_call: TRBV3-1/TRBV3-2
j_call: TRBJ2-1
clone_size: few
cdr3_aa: CASSQDQRQVNNEQFF
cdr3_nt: TGTGCCAGCAGCCAAGATCAAAGACAGGTGAACAATGAGCAGTTCTTC

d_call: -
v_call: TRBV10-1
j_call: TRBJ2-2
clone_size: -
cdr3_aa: CASGRTPGTGELFF
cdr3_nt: TGCGCCAGCGGGAGGACCCCAGGGACCGGGGAGCTGTTTTTT

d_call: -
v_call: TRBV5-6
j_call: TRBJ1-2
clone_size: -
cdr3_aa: CASSPTFGDLDYGYTF
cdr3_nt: TGTGCCAGCAGCCCAACTTTCGGGGATTTGGACTATGGCTACACCTTC

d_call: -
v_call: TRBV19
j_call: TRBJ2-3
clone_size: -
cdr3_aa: CASSTGMSTDTQYF
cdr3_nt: TGTGCCAGTAGTACGGGGATGAGCACAGATACGCAGTATTTT

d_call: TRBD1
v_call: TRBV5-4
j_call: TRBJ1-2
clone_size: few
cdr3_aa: CASSLDRGGGYTF
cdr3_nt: TGTGCCAGCAGCTTGGACAGGGGAGGCGGCTACACCTTC

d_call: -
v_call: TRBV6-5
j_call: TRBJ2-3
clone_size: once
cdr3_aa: CASSYSAAGAQYF
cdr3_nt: TGTGCCAGCAGTTACTCAGCGGCAGGGGCGCAGTATTTT

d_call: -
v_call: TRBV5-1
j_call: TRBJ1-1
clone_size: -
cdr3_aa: CASSLAVNTEAFF
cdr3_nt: TGTGCCAGCAGCTTGGCAGTGAACACTGAAGCTTTCTTT